This is a list of T cell receptor beta chains from one sample in a study of identical twins. TCRdb re-called the 5' RACE reads with MiXCR, one entry per CDR3 protein. The sample includes approximately 230,000 distinct CDR3 sequences, about 6.7% of them seen just once. A further study also used this sample, focusing on T cells expressing NK-cell markers.

Specimen: CD8+ T cells sorted from blood. The receptors were sampled from a woman under 30 in good health. The CDR3 runs from the conserved cysteine through the conserved F or W. The order of the fields is CDR3 DNA, CDR3 protein, V gene, D gene, J gene, clone size. A D gene is named only where the DNA matches it firmly. Expanded clones are given a class, and other clones once, few, many or no size at all.

CDR3 DNA: TGTGCCAGCTCCTTAGCGGAGACGCTTACCTACGAGCAGTACTTC; CDR3 protein: CASSLAETLTYEQYF; V gene: TRBV6-1; D gene: .; J gene: TRBJ2-7; clone size: .
CDR3 DNA: TGCAGCGCCCTCAGGGGGCAAGGCTACACCTTC; CDR3 protein: CSALRGQGYTF; V gene: TRBV29-1; D gene: TRBD1; J gene: TRBJ1-2; clone size: few
CDR3 DNA: TGTGCCAGCAGTTACTCTGGGCGGGGGCAGAACACTGAAGCTTTCTTT; CDR3 protein: CASSYSGRGQNTEAFF; V gene: TRBV6-2/TRBV6-3; D gene: .; J gene: TRBJ1-1; clone size: .
CDR3 DNA: TGTGCCAGCAGCTTACCAGGGGGGCTCACTGAAGCTTTCTTT; CDR3 protein: CASSLPGGLTEAFF; V gene: TRBV7-8; D gene: TRBD1; J gene: TRBJ1-1; clone size: many
CDR3 DNA: TGTGCCAGCAGTTATCCCGGTTCTGCTTACGGGGAGACCCAGTACTTC; CDR3 protein: CASSYPGSAYGETQYF; V gene: TRBV6-2/TRBV6-3; D gene: .; J gene: TRBJ2-5; clone size: few
CDR3 DNA: TGTGCCAGCAGCCTGGGACAGCTCGGCGGGGAGCTGTTTTTT; CDR3 protein: CASSLGQLGGELFF; V gene: TRBV7-9; D gene: TRBD1; J gene: TRBJ2-2; clone size: many
CDR3 DNA: TGCGCCAGCAGCTTGGCCGAATCTGAGAGCTCCTACAATGAGCAGTTCTTC; CDR3 protein: CASSLAESESSYNEQFF; V gene: TRBV5-1; D gene: .; J gene: TRBJ2-1; clone size: many
CDR3 DNA: TGTGCCAGCAGCTTGCAGACTCCCGGTCACACCATATATTTT; CDR3 protein: CASSLQTPGHTIYF; V gene: TRBV11-2; D gene: .; J gene: TRBJ1-3; clone size: many
CDR3 DNA: TGCGCCAGCAGTGAGGGGCAGGTTCTCGAAGCTTTCTTT; CDR3 protein: CASSEGQVLEAFF; V gene: TRBV10-2; D gene: .; J gene: TRBJ1-1; clone size: .
CDR3 DNA: TGTGCCATCACTGATCCGGGACAGCGGGATATTGAGCAGTTCTTC; CDR3 protein: CAITDPGQRDIEQFF; V gene: TRBV10-3; D gene: .; J gene: TRBJ2-1; clone size: few
CDR3 DNA: TGCAGTGCTGGACCCGGACACGAGCAGTACTTC; CDR3 protein: CSAGPGHEQYF; V gene: TRBV20-1; D gene: .; J gene: TRBJ2-7; clone size: .
CDR3 DNA: TGTGCCAGCAGTTTAGCCAGGGAAGCTTTCTTT; CDR3 protein: CASSLAREAFF; V gene: TRBV12-3/TRBV12-4; D gene: .; J gene: TRBJ1-1; clone size: many
CDR3 DNA: TGTGCCAGCAGTGATGGGAGGGTAGGGGATGAGCAGTTCTTC; CDR3 protein: CASSDGRVGDEQFF; V gene: TRBV6-1; D gene: TRBD2; J gene: TRBJ2-1; clone size: .
CDR3 DNA: TGCGCCAGCAGCCCGGACGGGGCTGAAGCTTTCTTT; CDR3 protein: CASSPDGAEAFF; V gene: TRBV5-1; D gene: .; J gene: TRBJ1-1; clone size: many
CDR3 DNA: TGTGCCAGCAGCCCGGGACAAACGGTGGGCAATGAGCAGTTCTTC; CDR3 protein: CASSPGQTVGNEQFF; V gene: TRBV7-9; D gene: .; J gene: TRBJ2-1; clone size: few
CDR3 DNA: TGCAGCGTTGTAGGCAGGGGGACCGGGGAGCTGTTTTTT; CDR3 protein: CSVVGRGTGELFF; V gene: TRBV29-1; D gene: TRBD1; J gene: TRBJ2-2; clone size: many
CDR3 DNA: TGTGCCAGTAGTCCGACAGGGAGCGGCTACACCTTC; CDR3 protein: CASSPTGSGYTF; V gene: TRBV19; D gene: TRBD1; J gene: TRBJ1-2; clone size: few
CDR3 DNA: TGTGCCAGCAGTTTTCGAGCGGGAGAGCCCACGAACACCGGGGAGCTGTTTTTT; CDR3 protein: CASSFRAGEPTNTGELFF; V gene: TRBV25-1; D gene: TRBD2; J gene: TRBJ2-2; clone size: many
CDR3 DNA: TGTGCCAGCAGCTGTATCCCACGCCCCCAAAGGGGACTACCCTACGAGCAGTACTTC; CDR3 protein: CASSCIPRPQRGLPYEQYF; V gene: TRBV21-1; D gene: .; J gene: TRBJ2-7; clone size: .
CDR3 DNA: TGCAGGGACTTTGACGAAGCTTTCTTT; CDR3 protein: CRDFDEAFF; V gene: TRBV29-1; D gene: .; J gene: TRBJ1-1; clone size: many
CDR3 DNA: TGTGCTAGTGGTTCGTTTCCCTACGAGCAGTACTTC; CDR3 protein: CASGSFPYEQYF; V gene: TRBV12-5; D gene: .; J gene: TRBJ2-7; clone size: .
CDR3 DNA: TGTGCCAGCAGCCCACAGGGGACTAGCGGGGGGCGTGGGCAGTTCTTC; CDR3 protein: CASSPQGTSGGRGQFF; V gene: TRBV9; D gene: TRBD2; J gene: TRBJ2-1; clone size: .
CDR3 DNA: TGTGCCAGCAGCGTTTCAGGGCTGTCCTACAATGAGCAGTTCTTC; CDR3 protein: CASSVSGLSYNEQFF; V gene: TRBV9; D gene: .; J gene: TRBJ2-1; clone size: many
CDR3 DNA: TGTGCCAGCAGCTTGGGACAGGGGGTCGGGCAGCCCCAGCATTTT; CDR3 protein: CASSLGQGVGQPQHF; V gene: TRBV5-6; D gene: TRBD1; J gene: TRBJ1-5; clone size: many
CDR3 DNA: TGTGCCAGCAGCTTAGGTCACAGGGGCGATACGCAGTATTTT; CDR3 protein: CASSLGHRGDTQYF; V gene: TRBV13; D gene: TRBD1; J gene: TRBJ2-3; clone size: .
CDR3 DNA: TGTGCCAGCAGTCCCGGGACTAGCGGGGGGTCCGGCTACAATGAGCAGTTCTTC; CDR3 protein: CASSPGTSGGSGYNEQFF; V gene: TRBV2; D gene: TRBD2; J gene: TRBJ2-1; clone size: many
CDR3 DNA: TGTGCCAGCAGTCCCGGGACCGACTCTCAAGAGACCCAGTACTTC; CDR3 protein: CASSPGTDSQETQYF; V gene: TRBV12-3/TRBV12-4; D gene: .; J gene: TRBJ2-5; clone size: .
CDR3 DNA: TGCAGCGTTGACACAGGGATGGCTGGAAACACCATATATTTT; CDR3 protein: CSVDTGMAGNTIYF; V gene: TRBV29-1; D gene: .; J gene: TRBJ1-3; clone size: few
CDR3 DNA: TGTGCCAGCAGCCAGGGTGGACAGGACTCTGGAAACACCATATATTTT; CDR3 protein: CASSQGGQDSGNTIYF; V gene: TRBV3-1; D gene: TRBD1; J gene: TRBJ1-3; clone size: many
CDR3 DNA: TGTGCCAGTACTACGGGACTAGGCCAAGATACGCAGTATTTT; CDR3 protein: CASTTGLGQDTQYF; V gene: TRBV19; D gene: TRBD2; J gene: TRBJ2-3; clone size: few
CDR3 DNA: TGTGCCAGCAGTGATAGAGAGGGCACGACTGAAGCTTTCTTT; CDR3 protein: CASSDREGTTEAFF; V gene: TRBV6-1; D gene: .; J gene: TRBJ1-1; clone size: few
CDR3 DNA: TGTGCCAGCAGGCAGGGGGCGGCTAATGAAAAACTGTTTTTT; CDR3 protein: CASRQGAANEKLFF; V gene: TRBV13; D gene: TRBD1; J gene: TRBJ1-4; clone size: few
CDR3 DNA: TGTGCCAGCAGCTTGGAGGCGAATAGCGGGTCAAAGCAGTACTTC; CDR3 protein: CASSLEANSGSKQYF; V gene: TRBV11-2; D gene: TRBD2; J gene: TRBJ2-7; clone size: .
CDR3 DNA: TGTGCCAGCAGCTTGGGAGGAAACACCATATATTTT; CDR3 protein: CASSLGGNTIYF; V gene: TRBV7-6; D gene: .; J gene: TRBJ1-3; clone size: many
CDR3 DNA: TGCGCCAGCAGCCATCCGGGGACAGGGCAGAGAGAGACCCAGTACTTC; CDR3 protein: CASSHPGTGQRETQYF; V gene: TRBV4-1; D gene: TRBD1; J gene: TRBJ2-5; clone size: .
CDR3 DNA: TGTGCCAGCAGTTTGAATCCCTGGGATCAGCCCCAGCATTTT; CDR3 protein: CASSLNPWDQPQHF; V gene: TRBV12-3/TRBV12-4; D gene: .; J gene: TRBJ1-5; clone size: many
CDR3 DNA: TGTGCCAGCAGGACGGTGGGTGAGCAGTTCTTC; CDR3 protein: CASRTVGEQFF; V gene: TRBV6-6; D gene: .; J gene: TRBJ2-1; clone size: .
CDR3 DNA: TGTGCCAGCTTGGGGAGTCCTAACTATGGCTACACCTTC; CDR3 protein: CASLGSPNYGYTF; V gene: TRBV7-9; D gene: .; J gene: TRBJ1-2; clone size: few
CDR3 DNA: TGTGCCAGCAGTTCGGGTGTGGAAGGCTACACCTTC; CDR3 protein: CASSSGVEGYTF; V gene: TRBV27; D gene: .; J gene: TRBJ1-2; clone size: few
CDR3 DNA: TGTGCCAGCAGTTTTGATGATGAAGCTTTCTTT; CDR3 protein: CASSFDDEAFF; V gene: TRBV12-3/TRBV12-4; D gene: .; J gene: TRBJ1-1; clone size: many
CDR3 DNA: TGCGCCAGCAGCTTGCCCTCGACAGGGAATGGCGGGGAGCTGTTTTTT; CDR3 protein: CASSLPSTGNGGELFF; V gene: TRBV5-1; D gene: TRBD1; J gene: TRBJ2-2; clone size: .
CDR3 DNA: TGTGCCAGCAGCGGGGACATACCTCCCTACGAGCAGTACTTC; CDR3 protein: CASSGDIPPYEQYF; V gene: TRBV9; D gene: .; J gene: TRBJ2-7; clone size: .
CDR3 DNA: TGCGTCAGCAGCCCCTGGTTCATTAGAACAAACACTGAAGCTTTCTTT; CDR3 protein: CVSSPWFIRTNTEAFF; V gene: TRBV5-1; D gene: .; J gene: TRBJ1-1; clone size: few
CDR3 DNA: TGCAGTGCTCGGGAGTTTGAGCAGTTCTTC; CDR3 protein: CSAREFEQFF; V gene: TRBV20-1; D gene: .; J gene: TRBJ2-1; clone size: .
CDR3 DNA: TGTGCCAGCAGGAGTGTATGGACAGGGGACACTGAAGCTTTCTTT; CDR3 protein: CASRSVWTGDTEAFF; V gene: TRBV12-3/TRBV12-4; D gene: TRBD1; J gene: TRBJ1-1; clone size: .
CDR3 DNA: TGTGCCAGCAGCTTGGGCCTATCGAACTACGAGCAGTACTTC; CDR3 protein: CASSLGLSNYEQYF; V gene: TRBV7-9; D gene: .; J gene: TRBJ2-7; clone size: .